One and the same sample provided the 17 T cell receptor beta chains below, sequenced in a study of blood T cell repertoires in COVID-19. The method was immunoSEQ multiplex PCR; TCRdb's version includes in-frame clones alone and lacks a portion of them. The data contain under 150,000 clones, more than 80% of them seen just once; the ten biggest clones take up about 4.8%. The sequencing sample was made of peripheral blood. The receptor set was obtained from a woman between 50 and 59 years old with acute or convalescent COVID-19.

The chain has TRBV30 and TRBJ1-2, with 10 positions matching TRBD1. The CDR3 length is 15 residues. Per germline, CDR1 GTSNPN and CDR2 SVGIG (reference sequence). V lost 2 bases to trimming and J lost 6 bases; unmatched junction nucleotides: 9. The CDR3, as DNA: TGTGCCTGGAGTCCAGGGACAGGGGATGAGAATGGCTACACCTTC. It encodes CAWSPGTGDENGYTF.

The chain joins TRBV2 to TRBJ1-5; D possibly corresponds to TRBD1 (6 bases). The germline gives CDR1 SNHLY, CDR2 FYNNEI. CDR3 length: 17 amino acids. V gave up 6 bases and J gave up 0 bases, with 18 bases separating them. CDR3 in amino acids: CASSNALGAGSNQPQHF. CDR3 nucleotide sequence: TGTGCCAGCAGCAACGCCCTGGGGGCAGGTAGCAATCAGCCCCAGCATTTT.

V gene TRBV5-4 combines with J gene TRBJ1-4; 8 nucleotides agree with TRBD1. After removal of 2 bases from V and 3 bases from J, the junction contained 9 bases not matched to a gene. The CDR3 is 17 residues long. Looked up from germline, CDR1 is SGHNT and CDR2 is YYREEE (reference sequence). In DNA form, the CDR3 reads TGTGCCAGCAGCTTCTCAGGGGGCGTGGGGGCTAATGAAAAACTGTTTTTT. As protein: CASSFSGGVGANEKLFF. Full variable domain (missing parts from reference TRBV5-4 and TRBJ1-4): ETGVTQSPTHLIKTRGQQVTLRCSSQSGHNTVSWYQQALGQGPQFIFQYYREEENGRGNFPPRFSGLQFPNYSSELNVNALELDDSALYLCASSFSGGVGANEKLFFGSGTQLSVL.

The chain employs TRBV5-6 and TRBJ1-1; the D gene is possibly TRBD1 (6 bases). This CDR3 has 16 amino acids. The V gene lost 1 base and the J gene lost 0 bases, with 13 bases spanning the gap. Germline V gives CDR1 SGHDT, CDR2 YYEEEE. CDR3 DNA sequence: TGTGCCAGCAGCTTGCTCACAGGGCTAGTGAACACTGAAGCTTTCTTT. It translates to CASSLLTGLVNTEAFF. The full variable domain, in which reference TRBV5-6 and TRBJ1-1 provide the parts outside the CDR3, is DAGVTQSPTHLIKTRGQQVTLRCSPKSGHDTVSWYQQALGQGPQFIFQYYEEEERQRGNFPDRFSGHQFPNYSSELNVNALLLGDSALYLCASSLLTGLVNTEAFFGQGTRLTVV.

CDR3 loop: CASKERGGLYEQYF. The CDR3 DNA sequence: TGCGCCAGCAAGGAGCGGGGGGGCCTGTACGAGCAGTACTTC. The chain couples TRBV5-1 to TRBJ2-7; 10 bases are a match to TRBD2. CDR1 is SGHRS, CDR2 YFSETQ, per germline. The length of the CDR3 is 14 residues. J lost 4 bases, V lost 6 bases, and 7 bases had no gene match.

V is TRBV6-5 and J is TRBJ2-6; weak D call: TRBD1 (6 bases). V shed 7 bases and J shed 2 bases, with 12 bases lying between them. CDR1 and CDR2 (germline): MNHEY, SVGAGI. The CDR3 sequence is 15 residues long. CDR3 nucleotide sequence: TGTGCCAGCACCGCAGGGGTGGCTGGGGCCAACGTCCTGACTTTC. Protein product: CASTAGVAGANVLTF.

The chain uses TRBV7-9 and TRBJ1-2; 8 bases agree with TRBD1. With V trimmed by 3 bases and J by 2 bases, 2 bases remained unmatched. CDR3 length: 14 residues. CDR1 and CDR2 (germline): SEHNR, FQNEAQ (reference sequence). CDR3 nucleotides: TGTGCCAGCAGCTTTTACAGGGGGAACTATGGCTACACCTTC. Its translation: CASSFYRGNYGYTF.

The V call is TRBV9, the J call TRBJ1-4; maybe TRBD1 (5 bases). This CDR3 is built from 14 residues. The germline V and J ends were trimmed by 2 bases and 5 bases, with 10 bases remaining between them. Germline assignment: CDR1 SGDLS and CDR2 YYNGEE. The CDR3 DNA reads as TGTGCCAGCAGCGTTGGGGCTGAGAATGAAAAACTGTTTTTT. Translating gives CASSVGAENEKLFF.

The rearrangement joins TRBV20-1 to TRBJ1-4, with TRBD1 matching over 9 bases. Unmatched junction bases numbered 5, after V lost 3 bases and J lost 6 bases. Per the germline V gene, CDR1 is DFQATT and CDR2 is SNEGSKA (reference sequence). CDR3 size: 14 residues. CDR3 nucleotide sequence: TGCAGTGCTAGTAATCGACAGGGGGATGAAAAACTGTTTTTT. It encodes CSASNRQGDEKLFF.

The CDR3 DNA reads TGTGCCAGCAGAGCCAACACCGGGGAGCTGTTTTTT. This codes for CASRANTGELFF. V and J are TRBV6-5 and TRBJ2-2, with unresolved D. The germline gives CDR1 MNHEY, CDR2 SVGAGI. V dropped 6 bases and J dropped 2 bases, with 4 bases sitting between them. This CDR3 is 12 amino acids long.

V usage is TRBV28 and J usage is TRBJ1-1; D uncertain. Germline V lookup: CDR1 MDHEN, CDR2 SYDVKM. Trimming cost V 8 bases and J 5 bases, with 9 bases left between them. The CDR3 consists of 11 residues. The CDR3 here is CASRVDTEAFF. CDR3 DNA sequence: TGTGCCAGCCGGGTAGATACTGAAGCTTTCTTT.

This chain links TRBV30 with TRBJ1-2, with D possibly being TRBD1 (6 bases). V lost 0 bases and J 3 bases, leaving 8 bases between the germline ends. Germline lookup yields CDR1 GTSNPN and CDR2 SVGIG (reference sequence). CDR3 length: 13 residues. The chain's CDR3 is CAWSVQGHYGYTF. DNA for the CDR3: TGTGCCTGGAGTGTACAGGGCCACTATGGCTACACCTTC.

The CDR3 nucleotides are TGTGCCAGTAGTTCCCAGGGGGCTCCGAACACTGAAGCTTTCTTT. Translating it yields CASSSQGAPNTEAFF. The chain employs TRBV19 and TRBJ1-1, with TRBD1 matching 8 bases. The CDR3 has 15 residues. The V segment lost 5 bases and the J segment 1 base; nucleotides outside the gene matches: 6. Germline assignment: CDR1 LNHDA and CDR2 SQIVND (reference sequence). The full variable domain, rest sourced from reference TRBV19 and TRBJ1-1, is DGGITQSPKYLFRKEGQNVTLSCEQNLNHDAMYWYRQDPGQGLRLIYYSQIVNDFQKGDIAEGYSVSREKKESFPLTVTSAQKNPTAFYLCASSSQGAPNTEAFFGQGTRLTVV.

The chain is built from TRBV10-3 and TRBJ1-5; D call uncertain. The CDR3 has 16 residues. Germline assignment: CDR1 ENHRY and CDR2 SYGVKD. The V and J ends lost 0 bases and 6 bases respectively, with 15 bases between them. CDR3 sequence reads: CAISESKGRLGQPQHF. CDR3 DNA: TGTGCCATCAGTGAGTCCAAGGGCAGACTAGGTCAGCCCCAGCATTTT.

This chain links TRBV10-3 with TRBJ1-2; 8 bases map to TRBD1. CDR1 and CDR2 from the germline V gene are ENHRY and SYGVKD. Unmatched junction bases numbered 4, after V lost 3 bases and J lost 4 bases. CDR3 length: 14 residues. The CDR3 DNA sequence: TGTGCCATCAGTGACAGGGGGCATATCTATGGCTACACCTTC. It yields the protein CAISDRGHIYGYTF.

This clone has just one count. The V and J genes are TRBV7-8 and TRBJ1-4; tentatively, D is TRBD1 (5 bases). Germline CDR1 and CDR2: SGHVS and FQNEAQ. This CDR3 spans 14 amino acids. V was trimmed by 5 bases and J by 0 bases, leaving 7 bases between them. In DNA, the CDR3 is TGTGCCAGCAGCCAGACAGCAACTAATGAAAAACTGTTTTTT. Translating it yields CASSQTATNEKLFF.

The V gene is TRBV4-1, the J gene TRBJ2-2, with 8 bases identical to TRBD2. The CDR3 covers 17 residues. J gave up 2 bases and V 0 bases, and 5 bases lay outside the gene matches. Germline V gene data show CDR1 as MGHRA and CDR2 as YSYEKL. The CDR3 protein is CASSQDPGGANTGELFF. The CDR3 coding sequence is TGCGCCAGCAGCCAAGATCCCGGGGGGGCTAACACCGGGGAGCTGTTTTTT.